This TCR beta chain was observed in a study of blood T cell repertoires in COVID-19. Looking at the study overall: Italy, Spain and the United States were the sources of the convalescent and acute COVID-19 samples. T cells, B-cell-depleted T cells, or PBMCs provided the cDNA or gDNA that served as material.

V lost 7 bases to trimming and J lost 6 bases; unmatched junction nucleotides: 18. This CDR3 has 18 residues. Germline CDR1 and CDR2: KGHDR and SFDVKD. As originally analysed: Nucleated cell number was recorded as an estimate derived from reference gene primer amplification. Assay: immunoSEQ multiplex PCR; the TCRdb copy retains only in-frame clones and omits some. Clonal size and the V and J genes are those of that table, whereas D and trimming came from the DNA. The table includes 450,000 to 500,000 clones, 75% to 90% detected once. This chain links TRBV24-1 with TRBJ2-2; 8 nucleotides match TRBD1. Specimen: peripheral blood. The receptor was isolated from a human donor in a cohort sampled during active COVID-19. Written as DNA, the CDR3 is TGTGCCACCAGCCCCGTCCCCACGACAGGGGACGCCGCCGGGGAGCTGTTTTTT. Amino acid sequence: CATSPVPTTGDAAGELFF.